This T cell receptor beta chain was identified in a study of CD8+CD57+ T cells in acquired aplastic anemia. There are 13 residues in the CDR3. Trimming left V 4 bases short and J 2 bases short, with 9 bases between. Germline values: CDR1 SGHTA, CDR2 FQGTGA. TCR beta VDJ and CDR3 profiles were obtained from a genomic DNA template. TCRdb re-derived calls from the reads in MiXCR, one entry per CDR3 protein. This table has roughly 170,000 distinct CDR3 sequences, 50% to 75% appearing once. The receptor comes from a human donor in good health. Sequenced input: sorted CD4+, CD8+, or CD8+CD57+ T cells (not recorded which) from PBMCs. The V and J genes are TRBV7-3 and TRBJ2-7; D may be TRBD2 (6 bases). The DNA for the CDR3 is TGTGCCAGCAGCTGGCGGGACCCCTACGAGCAGTACTTC. It is translated as CASSWRDPYEQYF.